These 20 T cell receptor beta chains originate from one sample sequenced in a study of T cell clonotyping in hematopoietic cell transplantation. Profiled with immunoSEQ multiplex PCR; TCRdb holds only in-frame clones, not every one. The sample carries about 19,000 clones, approximately 80% recorded once. Sequencing used peripheral blood mononuclear cells. These receptors were collected from a man aged 60 to 75 in good health. Some clones in this sample may be carry-over from other donors' samples.

This clone was counted a few times. J is TRBJ2-7 and V is TRBV6-5; weak D call: TRBD2 (6 bases). Deletions cut 0 bases from V and 3 bases from J, with 9 bases between. Germline assignment: CDR1 MNHEY and CDR2 SVGAGI. This CDR3 has 14 amino acids. CDR3 amino acids: CASSYSPGVYEQYF. CDR3 in DNA: TGTGCCAGCAGTTACTCGCCGGGGGTCTACGAGCAGTACTTC.

The CDR3, as DNA: TGTGCCAGCAGCGTAGCCCCAGGGGACTATGGCTACACCTTC. Amino acid sequence: CASSVAPGDYGYTF. The chain carries TRBV9 and TRBJ1-2; TRBD1 might be the D (6 bases). V was clipped by 0 bases and J by 3 bases, with 9 bases between them. This CDR3 is 14 amino acids long. The V gene's germline CDR1 is SGDLS and CDR2 YYNGEE.

This chain uses TRBV27 with TRBJ1-2; D might be TRBD1 (6 bases). Trimming removed 5 bases from V and 5 bases from J, with 15 bases in between. This CDR3 is 14 amino acids long. Germline values: CDR1 MNHEY, CDR2 SMNVEV (reference sequence). CDR3 region: CASSPRTEAYGYTF. The DNA of the CDR3 is TGTGCCAGCAGTCCTCGGACAGAGGCGTATGGCTACACCTTC.

This clone was counted a few times. The rearrangement links TRBV30 to TRBJ1-4; D is perhaps TRBD1 (6 bases). Germline assignment: CDR1 GTSNPN and CDR2 SVGIG (reference sequence). The CDR3 spans 14 residues. Trimming removed 3 bases from V and 10 bases from J, with 18 bases in between. CDR3 sequence reads: CAWSRTARGRKLFF. The DNA for the CDR3 is TGTGCCTGGAGCCGGACAGCGAGGGGTAGAAAACTGTTTTTT.

In its sample, this clone was seen a few times. The chain recombines TRBV13 with TRBJ2-7; 7 bases are a match to TRBD1. Germline V CDR1 and CDR2: PRHDT, FYEKMQ (reference sequence). The junction had 7 bases not matched to a gene; V was cut back by 2 bases and J by 3 bases. CDR3 size: 15 residues. CDR3 nucleotides: TGTGCCAGCAGCTTAAATGGACAGGAGAGCTACGAGCAGTACTTC. Translated: CASSLNGQESYEQYF.

The rearrangement links TRBV7-9 to TRBJ1-1, with D hard to call. The V gene's germline CDR1 is SEHNR and CDR2 FQNEAQ (reference sequence). The V and J ends lost 1 base and 8 bases respectively, with 11 bases between them. The CDR3 loop spans 13 amino acids. The CDR3 here is CASSLEGSGEAFF. The CDR3 DNA reads TGTGCCAGCAGCTTAGAAGGGTCGGGGGAAGCTTTCTTT.

This chain connects TRBV11-3 to TRBJ2-7, with a tentative D call TRBD2 (5 bases). This CDR3 is 16 amino acids long. Germline CDR1 SGHNT, CDR2 YENEEA. Deletions cut 0 bases from V and 0 bases from J, with 12 bases between. The CDR3 DNA is TGTGCCAGCAGCTTAGATATCCAGCGGAGCTCCTACGAGCAGTACTTC. This translates into CASSLDIQRSSYEQYF.

CDR3 sequence: CAISDGQRGNTIYF. CDR3 nucleotide sequence: TGTGCCATCAGTGATGGGCAGAGAGGAAACACCATATATTTT. The chain combines TRBV10-3 with TRBJ1-3; D unresolved. CDR3 length equals 14 residues. Per germline, CDR1 ENHRY and CDR2 SYGVKD. V was pared by 3 bases and J by 4 bases, with 10 bases between.

V and J are TRBV5-6 and TRBJ2-7; 13 positions match TRBD2. The CDR3 runs 18 residues. Germline lookup yields CDR1 SGHDT and CDR2 YYEEEE. V was clipped by 0 bases and J by 3 bases; unmatched bases: 9. CDR3 protein: CASSLAQGLAGDNYEQYF. The CDR3 nucleotides are TGTGCCAGCAGCTTGGCCCAAGGACTAGCGGGAGATAACTACGAGCAGTACTTC.

This clone was picked up a small number of times. The gene calls are TRBV2 and TRBJ1-1, with D unclear. The CDR3 length is 13 residues. Deletions cut 4 bases from V and 1 base from J, with 7 bases between. Germline loops: CDR1 SNHLY, CDR2 FYNNEI. For the CDR3, the DNA is TGTGCCAGCAGTGGAATCCAGAACACTGAAGCTTTCTTT. Protein: CASSGIQNTEAFF.

The chain carries TRBV5-1 and TRBJ2-1; possibly TRBD1 for D (5 bases). Looked up from germline, CDR1 is SGHRS and CDR2 is YFSETQ. V was pared by 2 bases and J by 8 bases, with 23 bases between. The CDR3 has 17 residues. CDR3 sequence (DNA): TGCGCCAGCAGCTTAAGAAGGCGCAGGGTCCGTGGATATGAGCAGTTCTTC. Translation gives CASSLRRRRVRGYEQFF. Full variable domain (remainder filled in from reference TRBV5-1 and TRBJ2-1): KAGVTQTPRYLIKTRGQQVTLSCSPISGHRSVSWYQQTPGQGLQFLFEYFSETQRNKGNFPGRFSGRQFSNSRSEMNVSTLELGDSALYLCASSLRRRRVRGYEQFFGPGTRLTVL.

The chain carries TRBV19 and TRBJ2-7, with a tentative D call TRBD1 (7 bases). Trimming removed 5 bases from V and 2 bases from J, with 19 bases in between. Germline V lookup: CDR1 LNHDA, CDR2 SQIVND (reference sequence). This CDR3 has 16 amino acids. CDR3 sequence: CASSVGRDSLTYEQYF. DNA for the CDR3: TGTGCCAGTAGTGTTGGGCGGGACAGCCTAACCTACGAGCAGTACTTC.

The chain employs TRBV6-6 and TRBJ1-6; D remains ambiguous. Germline lookup yields CDR1 MNHNY and CDR2 SVGAGI (reference sequence). The V and J ends lost 5 bases and 9 bases respectively, with 11 bases between them. CDR3 length equals 13 residues. CDR3 protein: CASSASAGSPLHF. The CDR3 nucleotides are TGTGCCAGCAGTGCATCGGCCGGTTCACCCCTCCACTTT.

This chain uses TRBV4-2 with TRBJ1-5; 7 bases are shared with TRBD1. V lost 4 bases and J lost 6; bases outside the gene matches: 3. Germline CDR1 is LGHNA and CDR2 is YNFKEQ. The CDR3 runs to 13 residues. CDR3 in amino acids: CASSPDRVQPQHF. As DNA, the CDR3 is TGTGCCAGCAGCCCCGACAGGGTTCAGCCCCAGCATTTT.

This rearrangement joins TRBV5-6 to TRBJ1-4, with D possibly matching TRBD1 (5 bases). The length of the CDR3 is 16 residues. V lost 3 bases, J lost 6 bases, and 18 bases lay in between. The germline gives CDR1 SGHDT, CDR2 YYEEEE. The CDR3 reads CASSWGIGDGDEKLFF. Here the CDR3 DNA reads TGTGCCAGCAGCTGGGGGATAGGGGATGGCGATGAAAAACTGTTTTTT.

The chain joins TRBV30 to TRBJ1-4; no clear D. Germline lookup yields CDR1 GTSNPN and CDR2 SVGIG (reference sequence). CDR3 length: 13 residues. The V end lost 6 bases, the J end lost 8 bases, and 16 bases lay between the germline ends. This CDR3 reads CACSPNSNEKLFF. The CDR3 region has the DNA TGTGCCTGCAGTCCCAATAGTAACGAAAAACTGTTTTTT.

J is TRBJ1-5 and V is TRBV30; TRBD1 aligns across 12 bases. The V and J ends lost 5 bases and 6 bases, in that order; junction bases with no gene match: 11. The germline gives CDR1 GTSNPN, CDR2 SVGIG (reference sequence). CDR3 length: 16 residues. In nucleotides, the CDR3 is TGTGCCTGGCCTGGGGCGGGGGACAGGGGGCTTCAGCCCCAGCATTTT. Protein product: CAWPGAGDRGLQPQHF.

This rearrangement joins TRBV11-3 to TRBJ1-1; no definite D call. The V gene lost 2 bases and the J gene lost 4 bases, with 8 bases spanning the gap. This CDR3 is 13 amino acids long. Germline lookup yields CDR1 SGHNT and CDR2 YENEEA. The CDR3 DNA sequence: TGTGCCAGCAGCTTAACCAAGGGCACTGAAGCTTTCTTT. Translation gives CASSLTKGTEAFF.

This clone has just one count. The rearrangement links TRBV28 to TRBJ2-1; D perhaps matches TRBD1 (6 bases). Per germline, CDR1 MDHEN and CDR2 SYDVKM. V shed 4 bases and J shed 7 bases, with 11 bases lying between them. The CDR3 is 13 residues long. The CDR3 DNA follows: TGTGCCAGCAGTTCCGCAACAGGGAATGAGCAGTTCTTC. This encodes CASSSATGNEQFF.

This chain connects TRBV11-2 to TRBJ1-2; D unresolved. The germline V and J ends were trimmed by 5 bases and 3 bases, with 13 bases remaining between them. The CDR3 runs 14 residues. CDR1 and CDR2 from the germline V gene are SGHAT and FQNNGV. CDR3 nucleotides: TGTGCCAGCAGCCCCCTAACGGGCTACTATGGCTACACCTTC. It specifies CASSPLTGYYGYTF.